What follows are 13 T cell receptor beta chains derived from one specimen sequenced in a study of PD-1 and CTLA-4 blockade in melanoma. This table comes from immunoSEQ multiplex PCR, and its TCRdb copy is limited to in-frame clones, with some not included. The sample has about 21,000 clones, around 88% seen once. The starting material was CD8+ T cells from peripheral blood, obtained before anti-PD-1 treatment. All receptors come from a human donor with melanoma.

The genes are TRBV5-1 and TRBJ1-1; D gene ambiguous. This CDR3 is built from 14 residues. Germline lookup yields CDR1 SGHRS and CDR2 YFSETQ. V shed 2 bases and J shed 5 bases, with 13 bases lying between them. The CDR3 coding sequence is TGCGCCAGCAGCTTCGTGGTTGGAGGGACTGAAGCTTTCTTT. Protein sequence: CASSFVVGGTEAFF.

This clone has only one observation. The chain recombines TRBV30 with TRBJ2-7; 9 nucleotides match TRBD1. The CDR3 totals 14 residues. CDR1 is GTSNPN, CDR2 SVGIG, per germline (reference sequence). V trimming: 3 bases; J trimming: 5 bases; junction bases outside the gene matches: 8. CDR3 residues: CAWSATGTGHEQYF. The DNA of the CDR3 is TGTGCCTGGAGCGCCACCGGGACAGGGCACGAGCAGTACTTC.

The V call is TRBV7-9, the J call TRBJ2-1; D might be TRBD2 (6 bases). There are 14 residues in the CDR3. The germline gives CDR1 SEHNR, CDR2 FQNEAQ (reference sequence). V lost 7 bases and J 6 bases, leaving 16 bases between the germline ends. The CDR3 is CASTPGLALNEQFF. In DNA, the CDR3 is TGTGCCAGCACTCCGGGACTGGCCCTCAATGAGCAGTTCTTC. The full variable domain, its missing parts supplied by reference TRBV7-9 and TRBJ2-1, is DTGVSQNPRHKITKRGQNVTFRCDPISEHNRLYWYRQTLGQGPEFLTYFQNEAQLEKSRLLSDRFSAERPKGSFSTLEIQRTEQGDSAMYLCASTPGLALNEQFFGPGTRLTVL.

This sequence joins TRBV14 and TRBJ1-4, with D possibly matching TRBD1 (5 bases). CDR1 SGHDN and CDR2 FVKESK come from the germline V gene. This CDR3 comprises 16 residues. The V and J ends lost 4 bases and 4 bases respectively, with 16 bases between them. The CDR3 is CASSPRDAGSNEKLFF. The CDR3 DNA follows: TGTGCCAGCAGCCCCCGGGACGCAGGCAGTAATGAAAAACTGTTTTTT.

A remark on this clone: This specimen includes other DNA sequences encoding the same CDR3. The V and J genes are TRBV6-5 and TRBJ1-1, with D uncertain. The CDR3 consists of 13 residues. The V end was cut by 6 bases, the J end by 3 bases, with 11 bases between. CDR1 is MNHEY and CDR2 is SVGAGI in the germline V gene. This CDR3 reads CASSYRVDTEAFF. CDR3 bases: TGTGCCAGCAGCTACAGAGTGGACACTGAAGCTTTCTTT.

The genes are TRBV30 and TRBJ1-2, with D uncertain. The CDR3 totals 13 residues. The germline V and J ends were trimmed by 5 bases and 3 bases, with 13 bases remaining between them. Germline V gene sequence: CDR1 GTSNPN, CDR2 SVGIG (reference sequence). CDR3 nucleotides: TGTGCCTGGGGGTGGGAGGCTCACTATGGCTACACCTTC. Translating it yields CAWGWEAHYGYTF.

The chain is built from TRBV13 and TRBJ2-3; 12 nucleotides line up with TRBD2. V was clipped by 6 bases and J by 2 bases; unmatched bases: 6. CDR1 is PRHDT and CDR2 is FYEKMQ in the germline V gene (reference sequence). CDR3 size: 16 residues. The CDR3 DNA is TGTGCCAGCAGATCCGGACTAGCGGGGTTCACAGATACGCAGTATTTT. It codes for CASRSGLAGFTDTQYF.

V is TRBV30 and J is TRBJ2-2, with D possibly TRBD1 on 6 matching bases. The CDR3 length is 14 residues. CDR1 is GTSNPN and CDR2 is SVGIG in the germline V gene (reference sequence). Between the trimmed V and J ends, which lost 4 bases and 1 base, there was a span of 10 bases. The CDR3 protein is CAWKQGMNTGELFF. The CDR3, as DNA: TGTGCCTGGAAACAGGGAATGAACACCGGGGAGCTGTTTTTT. Full variable domain (missing parts from reference TRBV30 and TRBJ2-2): SQTIHQWPATLVQPVGSPLSLECTVEGTSNPNLYWYRQAAGRGLQLLFYSVGIGQISSEVPQNLSASRPQDRQFILSSKKLLLSDSGFYLCAWKQGMNTGELFFGEGSRLTVL.

The chain couples TRBV29-1 to TRBJ2-7; perhaps TRBD2 as D (5 bases). The CDR3 runs to 14 residues. Germline CDR1 reads SQVTM; CDR2 reads ANQGSEA. Deletions cut 7 bases from V and 3 bases from J, with 19 bases between. This CDR3 is CSASGSAASYEQYF. The CDR3 DNA follows: TGCAGCGCCAGCGGTTCAGCGGCAAGCTACGAGCAGTACTTC.

V usage is TRBV27 and J usage is TRBJ2-1; TRBD1 or TRBD2 may be the D gene (5 bases each). Germline CDR1 MNHEY, CDR2 SMNVEV (reference sequence). The V and J ends lost 4 bases and 9 bases respectively, with 10 bases between them. The CDR3 is 12 amino acids. CDR3 DNA sequence: TGTGCCAGCAGTTGGGGGAATAGTGAGCAGTTCTTC. Protein sequence: CASSWGNSEQFF.

The rearrangement uses TRBV1 and TRBJ2-7; TRBD2 is taken as the D call from the table, unchecked against the DNA. TRBV1 represents a pseudogene. This CDR3 has 17 amino acids. CDR3 coding DNA: TGCACCAGCAGCCACGGACTAGCGGGGGTGTTCTCGAGAGAGCAGTACTTC. It codes for CTSSHGLAGVFSREQYF.

The J gene is TRBJ2-1, the V gene TRBV3-1 (or the pseudogene TRBV3-2), with D unclear. Trimming pared 1 base from V and 9 bases from J, leaving 7 bases between. Germline V gene sequence: CDR1 LGHDT, CDR2 YNNKEL (reference sequence). There are 12 residues in the CDR3. CDR3 loop: CASSQAIREQFF. The CDR3 nucleotides are TGTGCCAGCAGCCAAGCAATACGTGAGCAGTTCTTC.

The rearrangement uses TRBV5-5 and TRBJ2-2; no firm D call. This CDR3 contains 14 residues. V gave up 1 base and J gave up 7 bases, with 11 bases separating them. The germline gives CDR1 SGHKS, CDR2 YYEKEE (reference sequence). CDR3 region: CASSLWPFIGELFF. The CDR3 DNA is TGTGCCAGCAGCTTGTGGCCGTTCATCGGGGAGCTGTTTTTT. The complete variable domain, with remaining parts taken from reference TRBV5-5 and TRBJ2-2, reads DAGVTQSPTHLIKTRGQQVTLRCSPISGHKSVSWYQQVLGQGPQFIFQYYEKEERGRGNFPDRFSARQFPNYSSELNVNALLLGDSALYLCASSLWPFIGELFFGEGSRLTVL.